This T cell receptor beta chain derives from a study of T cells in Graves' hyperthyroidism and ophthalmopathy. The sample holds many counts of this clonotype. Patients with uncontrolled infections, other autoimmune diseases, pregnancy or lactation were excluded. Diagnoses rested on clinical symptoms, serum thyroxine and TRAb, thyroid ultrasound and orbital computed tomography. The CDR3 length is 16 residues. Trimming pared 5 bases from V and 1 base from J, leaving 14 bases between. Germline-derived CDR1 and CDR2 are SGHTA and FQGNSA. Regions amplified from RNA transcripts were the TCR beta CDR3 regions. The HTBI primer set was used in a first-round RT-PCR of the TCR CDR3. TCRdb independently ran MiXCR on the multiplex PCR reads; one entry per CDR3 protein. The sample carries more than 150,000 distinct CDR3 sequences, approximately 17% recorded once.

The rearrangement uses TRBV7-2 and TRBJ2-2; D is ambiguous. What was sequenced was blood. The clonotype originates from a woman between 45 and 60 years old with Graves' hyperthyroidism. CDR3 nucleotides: TGTGCCAGCAGCCTGGGGATCAACCTGAACACCGGGGAGCTGTTTTTT. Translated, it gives CASSLGINLNTGELFF.